The 11 T cell receptor beta chains listed next were all sequenced from one sample in a study of graft-versus-host responses after intestinal transplantation. The repertoire was sequenced with immunoSEQ multiplex PCR; TCRdb's copy has only in-frame clones and lacks some. The table lists about 88,000 clones, more than 85% of them singletons. Their specific antigens are unknown. Sample: unstimulated CD4+ T cells sorted from spleen or lymph node cells, taken before transplant. Receptor source: a human donor who was the organ donor for an intestinal transplant.

The chain has TRBV7-8 and TRBJ1-5; 9 bases are shared with TRBD1. The CDR3 contains 18 residues. The trim removed 7 bases at V and 0 bases at J, leaving 13 bases unmatched. Germline CDR1 reads SGHVS; CDR2 reads FQNEAQ. The CDR3 reads CASTSGTGSVGSNQPQHF. CDR3 in DNA: TGTGCCAGCACCTCCGGGACAGGGTCGGTGGGTAGCAATCAGCCCCAGCATTTT.

The chain is built from TRBV10-3 and TRBJ1-1; the match to TRBD1 covers 7 bases. CDR1 and CDR2 (germline): ENHRY, SYGVKD. There are 12 residues in the CDR3. The V gene end was trimmed by 6 bases and the J gene end by 11 bases; junction bases not matched to a gene: 9. CDR3 residues: CAIREQGLEAFF. As DNA, the CDR3 is TGTGCCATCAGGGAACAGGGGTTGGAGGCTTTCTTT.

CDR3 DNA: TGCGCCAGCAGCTCCGAGGGGAGGGCCGGGGAGCTGTTTTTT. The encoded protein is CASSSEGRAGELFF. V and J are TRBV5-1 and TRBJ2-2; TRBD2 agrees at 7 bases. CDR1 is SGHRS and CDR2 is YFSETQ in the germline V gene. The junction had 5 bases not matched to a gene; V was cut back by 3 bases and J by 6 bases. The length of the CDR3 is 14 residues.

The chain employs TRBV4-1 and TRBJ2-5; a possible D gene is TRBD1 (5 bases). Germline V lookup: CDR1 MGHRA, CDR2 YSYEKL. The CDR3 contains 15 residues. Trimming left V 4 bases short and J 1 base short, with 13 bases between. The CDR3 coding sequence is TGCGCCAGCAGCCGTCAGACAGAAATCCAAGAGACCCAGTACTTC. It translates to CASSRQTEIQETQYF.

The chain couples TRBV28 to TRBJ2-3; D ambiguous. This CDR3 contains 12 residues. V was pared by 7 bases and J by 4 bases, with 9 bases between. Germline V lookup: CDR1 MDHEN, CDR2 SYDVKM. The CDR3 is CASTRSPDTQYF. As DNA, the CDR3 is TGTGCCAGCACCAGGTCCCCAGATACGCAGTATTTT.

The CDR3 region is CASSSNVYRNTDTQYF. In DNA form, the CDR3 reads TGTGCCAGCAGCTCGAACGTTTACAGAAACACAGATACGCAGTATTTT. The chain has TRBV11-3 and TRBJ2-3; no clear D. Trimming cost V 4 bases and J 2 bases, with 16 bases left between them. The CDR3 sequence is 16 residues long. CDR1 and CDR2 (germline): SGHNT, YENEEA.

V gene TRBV11-1 combines with J gene TRBJ2-7; D possibly corresponds to TRBD2 (5 bases). The CDR3 totals 14 residues. Germline CDR1 is SGHAT and CDR2 is FQDESV (reference sequence). Trimming took off 5 bases at V and 0 bases at J, with 11 bases between the two ends. DNA for the CDR3: TGTGCCAGCAGCCGGGATCGGGTCTCCTACGAGCAGTACTTC. This gives the protein CASSRDRVSYEQYF.

The V gene is TRBV20-1, the J gene TRBJ2-1; TRBD1 might be the D (6 bases). Germline-derived CDR1 and CDR2 are DFQATT and SNEGSKA (reference sequence). The CDR3 has 11 residues. The CDR3 region is CSTGSGNEQFF. The CDR3, as DNA: TGCAGCACAGGGTCGGGCAATGAGCAGTTCTTC.

This rearrangement joins TRBV4-2 to TRBJ2-6, with 11 bases aligning to TRBD2. The ends lost 0 bases at V and 0 bases at J; junction bases unmatched: 1. The CDR3 covers 18 residues. Germline V gives CDR1 LGHNA, CDR2 YNFKEQ. As DNA, the CDR3 is TGTGCCAGCAGCCAAGAGGGGACTAGCGGCTCTGGGGCCAACGTCCTGACTTTC. The encoded protein is CASSQEGTSGSGANVLTF.

The V gene is TRBV6-5, the J gene TRBJ1-1; maybe TRBD1 (5 bases). The V and J ends lost 2 bases and 1 base respectively, with 14 bases between them. Germline V CDR1 and CDR2: MNHEY, SVGAGI. The CDR3 totals 16 residues. As DNA, the CDR3 is TGTGCCAGCAGTTACCTGCGGGGACGGGGGAACACTGAAGCTTTCTTT. It encodes CASSYLRGRGNTEAFF.

This chain joins TRBV6-6 and TRBJ2-5; D is unresolved. The CDR3 is 14 amino acids. Deletions cut 8 bases from V and 0 bases from J, with 13 bases between. Germline V gene lookup returns CDR1 MNHNY and CDR2 SVGAGI (reference sequence). CDR3 region: CASWSHRDQETQYF. The CDR3 nucleotides read TGTGCCAGCTGGTCTCACCGGGACCAAGAGACCCAGTACTTC.